Below are 29 T cell receptor beta chains sequenced from a single sample in a study of cytomegalovirus exposure and HLA in healthy donors. Sequencing used immunoSEQ multiplex PCR; TCRdb keeps in-frame clones, though not all of them. The sample has 220,000 or so clones, over 80% seen once. The sequenced material came from PBMCs. Source of these receptors: a woman aged 25-40 years in good health and CMV-seropositive.

The V and J genes are TRBV30 and TRBJ2-7; 8 nucleotides match TRBD1. This CDR3 has 12 amino acids. V shed 5 bases and J 5 bases; nucleotides not matched to a gene: 5. The germline CDR1 and CDR2 sequences are GTSNPN and SVGIG (reference sequence). DNA for the CDR3: TGTGCCTGGTCACACAGGGGGGACGAGCAGTACTTC. Amino acids: CAWSHRGDEQYF.

The chain uses TRBV13 and TRBJ1-1; TRBD1 might be the D (5 bases). Deletions cut 5 bases from V and 1 base from J, with 14 bases between. This CDR3 comprises 15 residues. Germline CDR1 and CDR2: PRHDT and FYEKMQ (reference sequence). The CDR3 here is CASSPRPQGNTEAFF. CDR3 DNA sequence: TGTGCCAGCAGCCCTAGGCCCCAGGGGAACACTGAAGCTTTCTTT.

For the CDR3, the DNA is TGTGCCAGCAGTTCACGAAGACAGTCCGAAGCTTTCTTT. Its protein is CASSSRRQSEAFF. The chain carries TRBV27 and TRBJ1-1; the D gene is possibly TRBD1 (5 bases). The CDR3 covers 13 residues. The V gene lost 4 bases and the J gene lost 8 bases, with 14 bases spanning the gap. From germline, CDR1 is MNHEY and CDR2 SMNVEV (reference sequence).

This sequence joins TRBV27 and TRBJ2-1; TRBD1 matches at 8 bases. There are 15 residues in the CDR3. Germline CDR1 and CDR2: MNHEY and SMNVEV (reference sequence). Trimming cost V 0 bases and J 11 bases; bases outside gene matches: 9. CDR3 amino acids: CASSLSATGASQQFF. The CDR3 DNA is TGTGCCAGCAGTTTATCTGCGACAGGGGCATCCCAGCAGTTCTTC.

As to this clone: The sample contains more than one DNA sequence encoding this CDR3. The chain is built from TRBV30 and TRBJ2-3; D remains ambiguous. V shed 0 bases and J shed 6 bases, with 4 bases lying between them. The CDR3 loop spans 11 amino acids. From germline, CDR1 is GTSNPN and CDR2 SVGIG (reference sequence). The CDR3 is CAWSVGDTQYF. The CDR3 coding sequence is TGTGCCTGGAGTGTCGGCGATACGCAGTATTTT.

This chain uses TRBV7-8 with TRBJ1-2; weak D call: TRBD1 (5 bases). The CDR3 runs to 15 residues. Trimming removed 3 bases at V and 0 bases at J, with 11 bases between. From germline, CDR1 is SGHVS and CDR2 FQNEAQ. The CDR3 sequence is CASSLQGLANYGYTF. CDR3 in DNA: TGTGCCAGCAGCTTGCAGGGATTAGCTAACTATGGCTACACCTTC.

V usage is TRBV29-1 and J usage is TRBJ2-3, with 8 bases matching TRBD2. V lost 8 bases, J lost 4 bases, and 8 bases stayed unmatched. The CDR3 covers 13 residues. Germline CDR1 SQVTM, CDR2 ANQGSEA. Here the CDR3 reads CSIRRGGADTQYF. CDR3 sequence (DNA): TGCAGCATCCGACGGGGGGGCGCAGATACGCAGTATTTT.

The chain couples TRBV20-1 to TRBJ1-3; D gene unclear. Germline V gene sequence: CDR1 DFQATT, CDR2 SNEGSKA (reference sequence). The CDR3 length is 11 residues. Trimming stripped 5 bases from V and 3 bases from J, with 5 bases between. The CDR3 region has the DNA TGCAGTGCTCTCCGTGGAAACACCATATATTTT. It yields the protein CSALRGNTIYF.

The chain has TRBV5-1 and TRBJ2-5, with D perhaps matching TRBD2 (5 bases). The CDR3 has 15 residues. The ends were cut back, 3 bases at V and 0 bases at J, with 12 bases in the middle. Looked up from germline, CDR1 is SGHRS and CDR2 is YFSETQ. CDR3 in amino acids: CASSWGTEDQETQYF. CDR3 nucleotide sequence: TGCGCCAGCAGCTGGGGTACGGAGGACCAAGAGACCCAGTACTTC.

The chain links TRBV27 to TRBJ2-7, with 10 bases lining up with TRBD1. The CDR3 has 14 residues. CDR1 is MNHEY and CDR2 is SMNVEV in the germline V gene (reference sequence). The junction had 4 bases not matched to a gene; V was cut back by 4 bases and J by 4 bases. DNA of the CDR3: TGTGCCAGCAGTTACGGACAGGGGGTATACGAGCAGTACTTC. This encodes CASSYGQGVYEQYF.

The chain couples TRBV27 to TRBJ1-1, with D unclear. Trimming pared 7 bases from V and 7 bases from J, leaving 19 bases between. Germline V gene data show CDR1 as MNHEY and CDR2 as SMNVEV (reference sequence). The length of the CDR3 is 14 residues. The CDR3 region is CASKSPTDRGEAFF. CDR3 in DNA: TGTGCCAGCAAAAGTCCAACAGACCGGGGTGAAGCTTTCTTT.

The chain links TRBV28 to TRBJ2-4; 7 bases are shared with TRBD1. There are 13 residues in the CDR3. Germline trimming cut 5 bases from V and 6 bases from J; bases unmatched to any gene: 4. From germline, CDR1 is MDHEN and CDR2 SYDVKM. DNA for the CDR3: TGTGCCAGCAGTGGGCAGGGGGTAAACATTCAGTACTTC. It encodes CASSGQGVNIQYF.

In this sample, this clone turned up a few times. This rearrangement joins TRBV12-2 to TRBJ1-2. TRBV12-2 is a known pseudogene. The CDR3 is 15 amino acids. The CDR3 here is CASRLASWVFYGYTF. CDR3 nucleotide sequence: TGTGCAAGTCGCTTAGCGAGCTGGGTATTCTATGGCTACACCTTC.

The chain employs TRBV27 and TRBJ2-2, with TRBD2 identical over 9 bases. Per the germline V gene, CDR1 is MNHEY and CDR2 is SMNVEV (reference sequence). V dropped 4 bases and J dropped 6; count of bases not matched to a gene: 6. This CDR3 is 15 amino acids long. The CDR3 protein is CASSYSGSGAGELFF. CDR3 in DNA: TGTGCCAGCAGTTATAGCGGGAGTGGCGCCGGGGAGCTGTTTTTT.

V and J are TRBV7-2 and TRBJ1-2; TRBD1 aligns across 8 bases. The V gene's germline CDR1 is SGHTA and CDR2 FQGNSA. V dropped 5 bases and J dropped 4; count of bases not matched to a gene: 9. This CDR3 has 15 amino acids. CDR3 sequence: CASSRAGTGGYGYTF. CDR3 in DNA: TGTGCCAGCAGCCGCGCCGGGACAGGCGGCTATGGCTACACCTTC.

This chain connects TRBV5-1 to TRBJ1-1; no definite D call. This CDR3 region has 16 residues. V was cut by 0 bases and J by 2 bases, with 14 bases left in between. Per the germline V gene, CDR1 is SGHRS and CDR2 is YFSETQ. The CDR3 DNA reads as TGCGCCAGCAGCTTGGGCTACGGAGGTTCAAACACTGAAGCTTTCTTT. Amino acids: CASSLGYGGSNTEAFF.

For this clone: The same CDR3 is also encoded by other DNA sequences in this sample. The chain uses TRBV7-9 and TRBJ2-7; no reliable D call. Germline-derived CDR1 and CDR2 are SEHNR and FQNEAQ (reference sequence). This CDR3 region has 12 residues. The V and J ends lost 5 bases and 0 bases respectively, with 5 bases between them. CDR3 in amino acids: CASSLSSYEQYF. The DNA for the CDR3 is TGTGCCAGCAGCCTCAGCTCCTACGAGCAGTACTTC.

The DNA for the CDR3 is TGCGCCAGCAGCTTGGACATAATCAGGCACGGCTACACCTTC. This translates into CASSLDIIRHGYTF. The chain is built from TRBV5-1 and TRBJ1-2; D ambiguous. Trimming pared 0 bases from V and 8 bases from J, leaving 14 bases between. Germline V gives CDR1 SGHRS, CDR2 YFSETQ. The CDR3 covers 14 residues.

The rearrangement joins TRBV25-1 to TRBJ1-4; D unresolved. Germline CDR1 reads MGHDK; CDR2 reads SYGVNS. Trimming cost V 8 bases and J 4 bases, with 11 bases left between them. This CDR3 is built from 13 residues. CDR3 protein: CASLGSRNEKLFF. The CDR3 bases are TGTGCCAGCCTCGGATCTCGTAATGAAAAACTGTTTTTT.

The gene calls are TRBV25-1 and TRBJ2-7; 7 bases map to TRBD2. Unmatched junction bases numbered 11, after V lost 4 bases and J lost 5 bases. CDR1 and CDR2 from the germline V gene are MGHDK and SYGVNS. The CDR3 is made up of 15 amino acids. The CDR3 spells CASSGLWGGRDEQYF. The CDR3 bases are TGTGCCAGCAGTGGGCTTTGGGGGGGAAGGGACGAGCAGTACTTC.

The chain has TRBV2 and TRBJ2-2; no clear D gene. This CDR3 has 17 amino acids. With 0 bases removed from V and 2 bases from J, the gap between germline ends came to 13 bases. Germline V gives CDR1 SNHLY, CDR2 FYNNEI. The CDR3, as DNA: TGTGCCAGCAGTGAAGCCGCGCGGTGGAGAAACACCGGGGAGCTGTTTTTT. Its translation is CASSEAARWRNTGELFF.

This clone was counted a few times. This chain links TRBV5-6 with TRBJ1-2; 8 nucleotides align to TRBD1. V gave up 4 bases and J gave up 3 bases; unmatched junction bases: 8. Per germline, CDR1 SGHDT and CDR2 YYEEEE. This CDR3 has 15 residues. The CDR3 nucleotides read TGTGCCAGCAGCGTGCCGGGACAGGACTACTATGGCTACACCTTC. This encodes CASSVPGQDYYGYTF.

This chain uses TRBV6-6 with TRBJ1-3; D gene unclear. CDR3 length: 14 residues. Trimming cost V 4 bases and J 2 bases, with 9 bases left between them. Germline V gives CDR1 MNHNY, CDR2 SVGAGI (reference sequence). CDR3 sequence reads: CASSSWTAGNTIYF. The DNA for the CDR3 is TGTGCCAGCAGTTCCTGGACGGCTGGAAACACCATATATTTT.

The chain couples TRBV19 to TRBJ1-1; TRBD1 aligns across 9 bases. The germline V gene encodes CDR1 LNHDA and CDR2 SQIVND (reference sequence). The trim removed 3 bases at V and 0 bases at J, leaving 14 bases unmatched. The CDR3 is 19 amino acids. The chain's CDR3 is CASSIGGDRAYYMNTEAFF. The CDR3, as DNA: TGTGCCAGTAGTATTGGGGGGGACAGGGCTTACTACATGAACACTGAAGCTTTCTTT.

The genes are TRBV11-2 and TRBJ1-5; 9 bases fit TRBD1. V shed 5 bases and J 6 bases; nucleotides not matched to a gene: 2. CDR1 is SGHAT, CDR2 FQNNGV, per germline. The CDR3 has 13 amino acids. The CDR3 here is CASSTGQGQPQHF. CDR3 nucleotide sequence: TGTGCCAGCAGCACGGGACAGGGTCAGCCCCAGCATTTT.

V gene TRBV11-2 combines with J gene TRBJ2-7; TRBD2 is a possible D gene (5 bases). The germline V gene has CDR1 SGHAT and CDR2 FQNNGV. V was trimmed by 3 bases and J by 4 bases, leaving 10 bases between them. The CDR3 loop spans 13 amino acids. In DNA, the CDR3 is TGTGCCAGCAGCTTGACGAGGGATTACGAGCAGTACTTC. Encoded protein: CASSLTRDYEQYF. Full variable domain (missing parts from reference TRBV11-2 and TRBJ2-7): EAGVAQSPRYKIIEKRQSVAFWCNPISGHATLYWYQQILGQGPKLLIQFQNNGVVDDSQLPKDRFSAERLKGVDSTLKIQPAKLEDSAVYLCASSLTRDYEQYFGPGTRLTVT.

The chain couples TRBV30 to TRBJ2-1, with 14 bases that match TRBD2. CDR3 length: 17 amino acids. From germline, CDR1 is GTSNPN and CDR2 SVGIG (reference sequence). The V gene end was trimmed by 1 base and the J gene end by 5 bases; junction bases not matched to a gene: 7. The CDR3 nucleotides read TGTGCCTGGAGTGGACTAGCGGGAGGGAGGTTGGACAATGAGCAGTTCTTC. Its protein is CAWSGLAGGRLDNEQFF.

The chain recombines TRBV7-9 with TRBJ1-3; D not resolved. Trimming shortened V by 3 bases and J by 0 bases, and 12 bases separated the two germline ends. The CDR3 spans 16 residues. The germline V gene encodes CDR1 SEHNR and CDR2 FQNEAQ (reference sequence). As DNA, the CDR3 is TGTGCCAGCAGCTTTGATAAGCTCTCCTCTGGAAACACCATATATTTT. This encodes CASSFDKLSSGNTIYF.

The chain carries TRBV7-3 and TRBJ2-1; 11 bases are shared with TRBD2. Per germline, CDR1 SGHTA and CDR2 FQGTGA. V was pared by 5 bases and J by 5 bases, with 5 bases of the junction left unmatched. The CDR3 consists of 15 residues. The CDR3 is CASSPRLAGNNEQFF. For the CDR3, the DNA is TGTGCCAGCAGCCCAAGACTAGCGGGGAACAATGAGCAGTTCTTC.